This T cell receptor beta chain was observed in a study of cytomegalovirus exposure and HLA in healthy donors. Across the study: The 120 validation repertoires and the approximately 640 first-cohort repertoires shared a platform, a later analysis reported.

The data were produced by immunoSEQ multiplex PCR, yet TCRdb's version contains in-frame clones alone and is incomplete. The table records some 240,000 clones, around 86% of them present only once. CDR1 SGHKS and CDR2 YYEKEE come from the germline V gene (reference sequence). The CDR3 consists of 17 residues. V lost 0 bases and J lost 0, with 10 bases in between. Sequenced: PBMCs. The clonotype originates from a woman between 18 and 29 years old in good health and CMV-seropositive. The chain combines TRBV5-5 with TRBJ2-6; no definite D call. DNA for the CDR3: TGTGCCAGCAGCTTGGAACGTAGTGGCTCTGGGGCCAACGTCCTGACTTTC. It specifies CASSLERSGSGANVLTF.